The 3 T cell receptor beta chains below all came from one sample that was sequenced in a study of T cells of healthy individuals. TCRdb fed the 5' RACE reads into MiXCR, producing one record per CDR3 protein. The sample shows fewer than 70,000 distinct CDR3 sequences, roughly 15% of them seen only once. Source of these receptors: a human donor in good health.

The table lists this clonotype with many counts. V gene TRBV6-1 combines with J gene TRBJ2-1, with 8 bases matching TRBD2. CDR3 size: 16 residues. Germline V CDR1 and CDR2: MNHNS, SASEGT. J gave up 3 bases and V 4 bases, and 8 bases lay outside the gene matches. This CDR3 reads CASSVSAAGGYNEQFF. CDR3 nucleotides: TGTGCCAGCAGTGTCTCGGCGGCGGGGGGCTACAATGAGCAGTTCTTC.

This clonotype was seen repeatedly, ten times or more. V is TRBV11-2 and J is TRBJ2-1; D may correspond to TRBD1 or TRBD2 (5 bases each). This CDR3 has 16 amino acids. Between the trimmed V and J ends, which lost 3 bases and 2 bases, there was a span of 14 bases. Germline V lookup: CDR1 SGHAT, CDR2 FQNNGV. CDR3 loop: CASSFPGTNPYNEQFF. CDR3 nucleotide sequence: TGTGCCAGCAGCTTTCCCGGGACCAACCCCTACAATGAGCAGTTCTTC.

This clonotype turned up a few times. The V call is TRBV5-1, the J call TRBJ2-5, with unresolved D. Trimming took 5 bases from V and 5 from J, leaving 16 bases between them. The CDR3 totals 14 residues. Germline-derived CDR1 and CDR2 are SGHRS and YFSETQ. The CDR3 DNA follows: TGCGCCAGCAGACGCGACCCTACGGAGGAGACCCAGTACTTC. Translated: CASRRDPTEETQYF.